This T cell receptor (beta chain) stems from a study of cytomegalovirus exposure and HLA in healthy donors. Trimming took 0 bases from V and 5 from J, leaving 11 bases between them. CDR3 size: 14 residues. Germline V lookup: CDR1 SGHNT, CDR2 YYREEE (reference sequence). In the case of this clone: What it recognizes is unknown.

Study-wide findings and caveats: CMV serostatus was the sole immune exposure data available.

The PCR employed 60 Vbeta primers together with 13 Jbeta primers. Sequencing was performed with immunoSEQ multiplex PCR; in TCRdb, only in-frame clones are kept and a portion is missing. The table records more than 95,000 clones, roughly four fifths of them present only once. The sequencing input was PBMCs. The TCR comes from a man aged 50-59 years in good health and CMV-seronegative. The chain links TRBV5-4 to TRBJ2-5; possibly TRBD2 for D (5 bases). This CDR3 is CASSLGGVGETQYF. The DNA of the CDR3 is TGTGCCAGCAGCTTGGGGGGAGTGGGGGAGACCCAGTACTTC. Looking up the rest from reference TRBV5-4 and TRBJ2-5 gives the full variable domain: ETGVTQSPTHLIKTRGQQVTLRCSSQSGHNTVSWYQQALGQGPQFIFQYYREEENGRGNFPPRFSGLQFPNYSSELNVNALELDDSALYLCASSLGGVGETQYFGPGTRLLVL.